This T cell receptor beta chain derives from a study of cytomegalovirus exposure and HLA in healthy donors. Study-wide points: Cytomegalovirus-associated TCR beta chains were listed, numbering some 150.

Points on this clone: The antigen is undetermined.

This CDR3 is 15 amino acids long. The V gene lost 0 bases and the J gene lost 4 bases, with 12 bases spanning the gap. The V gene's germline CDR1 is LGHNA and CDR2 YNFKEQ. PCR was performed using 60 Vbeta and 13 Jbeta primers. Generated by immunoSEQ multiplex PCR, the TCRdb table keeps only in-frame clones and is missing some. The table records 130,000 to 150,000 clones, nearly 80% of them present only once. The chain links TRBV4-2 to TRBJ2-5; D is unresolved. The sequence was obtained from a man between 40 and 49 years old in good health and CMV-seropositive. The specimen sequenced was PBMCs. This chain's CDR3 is CASSQELTATETQYF. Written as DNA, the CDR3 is TGTGCCAGCAGCCAAGAACTCACAGCAACAGAGACCCAGTACTTC.